This T cell receptor (beta chain) derives from a study of T-cell memory formation after mild COVID-19. Study as a whole: Clustering of TCRs was largely donor specific.

Using its own MiXCR run on the 5' RACE reads, TCRdb lists one record per CDR3 protein. Of under 450,000 distinct CDR3 sequences in the sample, 23% were seen once. This CDR3 has 15 residues. Deletions cut 8 bases from V and 2 bases from J, with 16 bases between. Germline CDR1 is SEHNR and CDR2 is FQNEAQ (reference sequence). A note on this clonotype: Its antigen is currently unknown.

General study results and limits: Contracting clones from day 15 to 85 had balanced CD4/CD8; later expanders favoured CD4+. Some clones that responded turned up in pre-infection memory, which suggests that cross-reactive memory joined in.

What was sequenced was PBMCs or a T cell subset sorted from them (not recorded which). The receptor comes from an adult woman who had mild COVID-19 (a few samples of this study predate the infection). Cell type and time point are not known. The V call is TRBV7-9, the J call TRBJ1-3; possible D gene TRBD1, 6 bases. The CDR3 region is CASLSGGAPGNTIYF. CDR3 nucleotide sequence: TGTGCCAGCCTAAGCGGGGGGGCGCCTGGAAACACCATATATTTT.